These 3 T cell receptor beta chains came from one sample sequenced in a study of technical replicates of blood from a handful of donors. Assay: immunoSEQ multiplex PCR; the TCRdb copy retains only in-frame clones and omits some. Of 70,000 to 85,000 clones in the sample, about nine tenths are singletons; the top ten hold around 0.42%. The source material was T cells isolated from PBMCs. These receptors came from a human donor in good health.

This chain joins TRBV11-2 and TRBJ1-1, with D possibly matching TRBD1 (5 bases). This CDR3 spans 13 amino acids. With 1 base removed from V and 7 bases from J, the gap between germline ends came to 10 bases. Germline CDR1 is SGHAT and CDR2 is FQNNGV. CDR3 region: CASSLGQGYEAFF. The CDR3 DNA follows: TGTGCCAGCAGCTTAGGTCAGGGATATGAAGCTTTCTTT.

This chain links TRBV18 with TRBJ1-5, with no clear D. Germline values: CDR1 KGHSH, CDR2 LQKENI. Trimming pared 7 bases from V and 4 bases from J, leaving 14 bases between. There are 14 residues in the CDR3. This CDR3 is CASLAAYGNQPQHF. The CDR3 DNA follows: TGTGCCAGCTTAGCAGCTTACGGAAATCAGCCCCAGCATTTT.

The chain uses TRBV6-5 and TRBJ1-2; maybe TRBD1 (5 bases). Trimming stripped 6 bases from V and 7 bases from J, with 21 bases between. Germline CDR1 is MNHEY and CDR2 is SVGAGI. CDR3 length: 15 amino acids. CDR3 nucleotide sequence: TGTGCCAGCAGCCGGGGACGGGGAGGAGGGTTTGGCTACACCTTC. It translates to CASSRGRGGGFGYTF.